This T cell receptor (beta chain) was documented in a study of OX40 agonist ivuxolimab in advanced cancers. Here immunoSEQ multiplex PCR was the method, and the copy in TCRdb shows in-frame clones only, minus some. This table has tens of thousands of clones, approximately 88% appearing once. J was trimmed by 6 bases and V by 10 bases; bases with no gene match: 18. The CDR3 contains 16 residues. The V gene's germline CDR1 is ENHRY and CDR2 SYGVKD. The receptor comes from an adult with an advanced solid tumor such as melanoma, head and neck, liver or kidney cancer. Sequencing was performed on CD4+ or CD8+ T cells sorted from blood, taken in a trial of the OX40 agonist ivuxolimab. The rearrangement uses TRBV10-3 and TRBJ2-3; TRBD2 matches 8 bases. This chain's CDR3 is CATGLGGGGEADTQYF. The CDR3 DNA reads as TGTGCCACAGGACTCGGGGGGGGCGGGGAAGCTGATACGCAGTATTTT.